These 22 T cell receptor beta chains came from one sample sequenced in a study of T cells in Graves' hyperthyroidism and ophthalmopathy. TCR beta CDR3 regions were amplified from RNA. The HTBI primer set served for first-round RT-PCR of the TCR CDR3. TCRdb recomputed calls from the multiplex PCR reads with MiXCR, one row per CDR3 protein. The repertoire holds over 200,000 distinct CDR3 sequences, with approximately 15% as singletons. What was sequenced was blood. Source of these receptors: a woman in her thirties or forties with Graves' hyperthyroidism that later progressed to Graves' ophthalmopathy.

This clonotype was seen many times. The chain employs TRBV27 and TRBJ2-3; D might be TRBD1 or TRBD2, each matching 5 bases. Germline V CDR1 and CDR2: MNHEY, SMNVEV (reference sequence). V was clipped by 5 bases and J by 6 bases, with 12 bases between them. This CDR3 has 13 amino acids. The CDR3 region has the DNA TGTGCCAGCAGTGGTTCGGGGCTGGATACGCAGTATTTT. Protein product: CASSGSGLDTQYF.

J is TRBJ2-3 and V is TRBV27; no clear D. Trimming shortened V by 3 bases and J by 2 bases, and 9 bases separated the two germline ends. Germline V gene data show CDR1 as MNHEY and CDR2 as SMNVEV (reference sequence). CDR3 size: 14 residues. CDR3 protein: CASSLGQFTDTQYF. CDR3 coding DNA: TGTGCCAGCAGTTTGGGCCAGTTCACAGATACGCAGTATTTT.

In its sample, this clonotype was seen many times. V is TRBV12-3 or TRBV12-4 and J is TRBJ2-5; 10 nucleotides match TRBD2. J gave up 4 bases and V 6 bases, and 8 bases lay outside the gene matches. The CDR3 has 15 amino acids. The CDR3, as DNA: TGTGCCAGCAGACGATGGACTAGCGGCTCAGAGACCCAGTACTTC. It encodes CASRRWTSGSETQYF.

This clonotype was counted between two and nine times. This chain's CDR3 is CASSPLIRGGYTF. The DNA for the CDR3 is TGTGCCAGCAGCCCACTCATCCGGGGCGGCTACACCTTC. The gene calls are TRBV5-6 and TRBJ1-2, with a possible D match to TRBD1 (5 bases). Per the germline V gene, CDR1 is SGHDT and CDR2 is YYEEEE. Trimming removed 4 bases from V and 8 bases from J, with 15 bases in between. There are 13 residues in the CDR3.

This clonotype was seen many times. V gene TRBV7-3 combines with J gene TRBJ2-3; no firm D call. The CDR3 length is 15 residues. Germline CDR1 reads SGHTA; CDR2 reads FQGTGA. The V and J ends lost 2 bases and 1 base respectively, with 10 bases between them. In DNA, the CDR3 is TGTGCCAGCAGCTTAGGGTCCTCCCGCACAGATACGCAGTATTTT. As protein: CASSLGSSRTDTQYF.

This clonotype was recorded at least ten times. The chain carries TRBV28 and TRBJ2-2; TRBD1 is a possible D gene (6 bases). CDR3 size: 19 residues. V gave up 3 bases and J gave up 5 bases, with 25 bases separating them. Germline V lookup: CDR1 MDHEN, CDR2 SYDVKM. The CDR3 reads CASSLGPGTQNSWTGELFF. CDR3 DNA: TGTGCCAGCAGTTTGGGTCCCGGGACACAAAATTCCTGGACCGGGGAGCTGTTTTTT.

This clonotype appeared many times. This CDR3 reads CAQYRDRVGKGNTEAFF. DNA for the CDR3: TGTGCCCAGTACCGGGACAGGGTAGGTAAGGGGAACACTGAAGCTTTCTTT. The chain is built from TRBV10-3 and TRBJ1-1, with 9 bases lining up with TRBD1. Germline CDR1 ENHRY, CDR2 SYGVKD. The J segment lost 1 base and the V segment lost 11 bases, leaving 17 bases of the junction unmatched. The CDR3 length is 17 residues.

With regard to this clonotype: A clone one base away is much larger, so this may be a read error. This rearrangement joins TRBV4-2 to TRBJ2-7; D uncertain. Trimming removed 0 bases at V and 9 bases at J, with 15 bases between. The CDR3 runs to 14 residues. The V gene's germline CDR1 is LGHNA and CDR2 YNFKEQ. CDR3 protein: CASSQDRPIPGQYF. The CDR3 nucleotides read TGTGCCAGCAGCCAAGATCGACCCATTCCAGGGCAGTACTTC.

This clonotype was seen at least ten times. The chain combines TRBV20-1 with TRBJ1-6; maybe TRBD1 (5 bases). Per germline, CDR1 DFQATT and CDR2 SNEGSKA (reference sequence). This CDR3 has 14 residues. The V end lost 4 bases, the J end lost 5 bases, and 12 bases lay between the germline ends. CDR3 DNA sequence: TGCAGTGCTAACTCCGGGACGGATAATTCACCCCTCCACTTT. Encoded protein: CSANSGTDNSPLHF.

Points on this clonotype: One end of the junction does not line up with germline, which may come from a read error. The genes are TRBV27 and TRBJ2-2, with D unresolved. Per the germline V gene, CDR1 is MNHEY and CDR2 is SMNVEV (reference sequence). This CDR3 spans 14 amino acids. CDR3 DNA: TGTGCCAGCAGTTTACACCTGAACACCGTGGAGCTGTTTTTT. It yields the protein CASSLHLNTVELFF.

This chain uses TRBV2 with TRBJ1-1, with D perhaps matching TRBD1 (5 bases). The germline CDR1 and CDR2 sequences are SNHLY and FYNNEI. The CDR3 extends over 14 amino acids. V was pared by 5 bases and J by 6 bases, with 16 bases between. CDR3 DNA sequence: TGTGCCAGCAGTCCAATTTCAGGGAAACCTGAAGCTTTCTTT. Its protein is CASSPISGKPEAFF.

This clonotype was observed at least ten times. V usage is TRBV28 and J usage is TRBJ2-7, with a tentative D call TRBD2 (6 bases). Trimming pared 6 bases from V and 6 bases from J, leaving 18 bases between. The CDR3 extends over 14 amino acids. Per germline, CDR1 MDHEN and CDR2 SYDVKM. The CDR3 DNA is TGTGCCAGCAGATCCGGGACTCTTGGGACCGAGCAGTACTTC. This sequence encodes CASRSGTLGTEQYF.

Worth noting for this clonotype: A much larger clonotype is one base distant, so this may be a read error. The chain couples TRBV5-4 to TRBJ2-3; 10 bases are a match to TRBD2. CDR3 length equals 15 residues. Germline V gives CDR1 SGHNT, CDR2 YYREEE (reference sequence). CDR3: CASSFSSGSPDAQYF. Written as DNA, the CDR3 is TGTGCCAGCAGCTTTTCTAGCGGGAGCCCAGATGCGCAGTATTTT. Full variable domain (rest looked up from reference TRBV5-4 and TRBJ2-3): ETGVTQSPTHLIKTRGQQVTLRCSSQSGHNTVSWYQQALGQGPQFIFQYYREEENGRGNFPPRFSGLQFPNYSSELNVNALELDDSALYLCASSFSSGSPDAQYFGPGTRLTVL.

The gene calls are TRBV12-3 or TRBV12-4 and TRBJ2-3; TRBD1 is a possible D gene (6 bases). Trimming cost V 1 base and J 2 bases, with 10 bases left between them. This CDR3 contains 15 residues. The CDR3 DNA follows: TGTGCCAGCAGTTTAGGCACAGGGACCACAGATACGCAGTATTTT. The encoded protein is CASSLGTGTTDTQYF.

There are many counts of this clonotype. This chain connects TRBV20-1 to TRBJ2-1; 7 bases are a match to TRBD2. CDR3 length equals 15 residues. Trimming took 3 bases from V and 0 from J; bases not matched to a gene: 5. Germline V gene lookup returns CDR1 DFQATT and CDR2 SNEGSKA (reference sequence). The CDR3 DNA follows: TGCAGTGCTAGGGAGCGGGGCAGCTCCTACAATGAGCAGTTCTTC. Protein product: CSARERGSSYNEQFF.

This sequence joins TRBV10-3 and TRBJ2-1; D gene ambiguous. CDR3 length: 14 residues. CDR1 is ENHRY, CDR2 SYGVKD, per germline. Trimming removed 6 bases at V and 6 bases at J, with 15 bases between. The CDR3 loop is CAIRGRPISNEQFF. Written as DNA, the CDR3 is TGTGCCATCAGGGGCAGACCTATATCCAATGAGCAGTTCTTC.

This clonotype was seen many times. The chain is built from TRBV30 and TRBJ2-1; 7 bases fit TRBD2. V lost 1 base, J lost 9 bases, and 21 bases stayed unmatched. The CDR3 loop spans 18 amino acids. Germline lookup yields CDR1 GTSNPN and CDR2 SVGIG (reference sequence). As DNA, the CDR3 is TGTGCCTGGAGTGCAGGTCTGATGTCGAGACTAGCAAAGCGTGAGCAGTTCTTC. The encoded protein is CAWSAGLMSRLAKREQFF.

This clonotype has ten or more counts. The rearrangement links TRBV24-1 to TRBJ2-5, with TRBD1 matching over 8 bases. The CDR3 extends over 14 amino acids. Germline assignment: CDR1 KGHDR and CDR2 SFDVKD. V trimming: 6 bases; J trimming: 1 base; junction bases outside the gene matches: 3. CDR3 sequence: CATSITGGQETQYF. Here the CDR3 DNA reads TGTGCCACCAGTATCACAGGGGGCCAAGAGACCCAGTACTTC.

This rearrangement joins TRBV28 to TRBJ2-7; 13 bases are a match to TRBD2. Trimming cost V 2 bases and J 1 base; bases outside gene matches: 5. The CDR3 spans 17 residues. Per the germline V gene, CDR1 is MDHEN and CDR2 is SYDVKM. The CDR3 DNA is TGTGCCAGCAGTTTACTTACTAGCGGGAGGGTGTCCTACGAGCAGTACTTC. This codes for CASSLLTSGRVSYEQYF.

There are many counts of this clonotype. This chain uses TRBV20-1 with TRBJ2-2, with 7 bases lining up with TRBD1. This CDR3 contains 15 residues. The trim removed 6 bases at V and 0 bases at J, leaving 7 bases unmatched. From germline, CDR1 is DFQATT and CDR2 SNEGSKA (reference sequence). CDR3 sequence: CSAPWGTANTGELFF. In nucleotides, the CDR3 is TGCAGTGCCCCCTGGGGGACAGCGAACACCGGGGAGCTGTTTTTT.

This clonotype was seen repeatedly, ten times or more. The chain carries TRBV20-1 and TRBJ2-7; tentatively, D is TRBD1 or TRBD2 (6 bases each). There are 13 residues in the CDR3. Per the germline V gene, CDR1 is DFQATT and CDR2 is SNEGSKA (reference sequence). The CDR3 DNA sequence: TGCAGGGCCCCGGGGGCCAATAGTGGGGAGCAGTACTTC. Translated: CRAPGANSGEQYF.

This clonotype has at least ten counts. This chain uses TRBV7-2 with TRBJ2-7; D uncertain. This CDR3 is built from 14 residues. The V and J ends lost 0 bases and 3 bases respectively, with 9 bases between them. Germline CDR1 SGHTA, CDR2 FQGNSA. CDR3 sequence reads: CASSLANLNYEQYF. CDR3 in DNA: TGTGCCAGCAGCTTAGCGAATCTGAACTACGAGCAGTACTTC.